These 14 T cell receptor beta chains came from one sample sequenced in a study of blood T cells in healthy people across ages. For the second PCR, which ran for about 7 to 11 cycles, a sample-barcoded 5' primer and a J-beta primer mix were used. TCRdb analysed the 5' RACE reads with MiXCR anew, one entry per CDR3 protein. The sample has 1.2 million to 1.5 million distinct CDR3 sequences; 42% are singletons. Sample: blood. Receptor source: a woman aged 18 to 35 in good health.

This chain joins TRBV12-3 or TRBV12-4 and TRBJ1-2; 7 bases are a match to TRBD1. V dropped 7 bases and J dropped 6; count of bases not matched to a gene: 11. The length of the CDR3 is 14 residues. The DNA of the CDR3 is TGTGCCAGCACCCTAGGGGGCGGGGGGCATGGCTACACCTTC. It specifies CASTLGGGGHGYTF.

The V and J genes are TRBV24-1 and TRBJ2-7; D not certain. This CDR3 has 13 residues. Germline CDR1 KGHDR, CDR2 SFDVKD. The germline V and J ends were trimmed by 0 bases and 3 bases, with 5 bases remaining between them. CDR3 bases: TGTGCCACCAGTGATTTGTACAACTACGAGCAGTACTTC. Protein sequence: CATSDLYNYEQYF.

The V gene is TRBV10-3, the J gene TRBJ2-7; D gene unclear. This CDR3 region has 13 residues. V lost 10 bases, J lost 4 bases, and 17 bases lay in between. Per germline, CDR1 ENHRY and CDR2 SYGVKD. CDR3 residues: CATLWGLEYEQYF. The CDR3 bases are TGTGCCACTTTGTGGGGTCTGGAATACGAGCAGTACTTC.

The V call is TRBV29-1, the J call TRBJ2-4; 11 nucleotides match TRBD1. TRBJ2-7 matches the DNA end more closely, so the J call is doubtful. This CDR3 contains 14 residues. Germline V gene lookup returns CDR1 SQVTM and CDR2 ANQGSEA. In nucleotides, the CDR3 is TGCAGCGTTGCGGGACAGGGGGTCTCCTACGAGCAGTACTTC. Its translation: CSVAGQGVSYEQYF.

The chain joins TRBV24-1 to TRBJ2-2, with D perhaps TRBD1 (5 bases). The CDR3 length is 16 residues. Germline assignment: CDR1 KGHDR and CDR2 SFDVKD. With 4 bases removed from V and 1 base from J, the gap between germline ends came to 12 bases. The CDR3 sequence is CATSDSYTGNTGELFF. The CDR3 DNA sequence: TGTGCCACCAGTGACTCTTATACAGGGAACACCGGGGAGCTGTTTTTT.

CDR3 amino acids: CSVEVADRPSYEQYF. CDR3 nucleotide sequence: TGCAGCGTTGAAGTTGCGGACAGGCCTTCCTACGAGCAGTACTTC. V gene TRBV29-1 combines with J gene TRBJ2-7; 7 nucleotides line up with TRBD1. The ends lost 1 base at V and 1 base at J; junction bases unmatched: 7. Germline V lookup: CDR1 SQVTM, CDR2 ANQGSEA. The CDR3 is made up of 15 amino acids.

This clonotype was picked up a small number of times. The chain is built from TRBV28 and TRBJ2-1; D gene ambiguous. The ends were cut back, 5 bases at V and 3 bases at J, with 14 bases in the middle. The CDR3 totals 15 residues. The V gene's germline CDR1 is MDHEN and CDR2 SYDVKM. CDR3 residues: CASSMMGKYYNEQFF. As DNA, the CDR3 is TGTGCCAGCAGTATGATGGGGAAGTACTACAATGAGCAGTTCTTC.

This rearrangement joins TRBV28 to TRBJ2-2; the D gene could be TRBD1 or TRBD2 (5 bases each). The CDR3 extends over 16 amino acids. Germline CDR1 MDHEN, CDR2 SYDVKM. The V and J ends lost 3 bases and 2 bases respectively, with 13 bases between them. In DNA form, the CDR3 reads TGTGCCAGCAGTTTCCGGGGCGCCCCTAACACCGGGGAGCTGTTTTTT. As protein: CASSFRGAPNTGELFF.

This rearrangement joins TRBV5-1 to TRBJ1-3; 7 nucleotides align to TRBD1. The length of the CDR3 is 15 residues. V gave up 4 bases and J gave up 0 bases; unmatched junction bases: 4. Germline V lookup: CDR1 SGHRS, CDR2 YFSETQ. CDR3 protein: CASSPGTASGNTIYF. As DNA, the CDR3 is TGCGCCAGCAGCCCCGGGACAGCCTCTGGAAACACCATATATTTT. Supplemented by reference TRBV5-1 and TRBJ1-3, the full variable domain reads KAGVTQTPRYLIKTRGQQVTLSCSPISGHRSVSWYQQTPGQGLQFLFEYFSETQRNKGNFPGRFSGRQFSNSRSEMNVSTLELGDSALYLCASSPGTASGNTIYFGEGSWLTVV.

The table lists this clonotype with a few counts. The V gene is TRBV7-2, the J gene TRBJ1-1, with D maybe TRBD1 (6 bases). CDR1 is SGHTA, CDR2 FQGNSA, per germline. V shed 4 bases and J shed 6 bases, with 18 bases lying between them. The CDR3 is made up of 15 amino acids. The CDR3 DNA reads as TGTGCCAGCAGCTCCCAATGGGGGGGGGCGGCTGAAGCTTTCTTT. It is translated as CASSSQWGGAAEAFF.

This clonotype came up a few times. This sequence joins TRBV28 and TRBJ1-2; 7 nucleotides agree with TRBD1. Germline CDR1 MDHEN, CDR2 SYDVKM. The ends lost 6 bases at V and 7 bases at J; junction bases unmatched: 5. This CDR3 contains 12 residues. Written as DNA, the CDR3 is TGTGCCAGCAGGGTGACAGGGTCTGGCTACACCTTC. Translating gives CASRVTGSGYTF.

In its sample, this clonotype was seen a few times. V usage is TRBV12-3 or TRBV12-4 and J usage is TRBJ2-4; D not certain. Trimming cost V 2 bases and J 7 bases, with 6 bases left between them. The CDR3 has 12 residues. As DNA, the CDR3 is TGTGCCAGCAGTTTATCCACGAACATTCAGTACTTC. Amino acid sequence: CASSLSTNIQYF.

The rearrangement uses TRBV5-5 and TRBJ1-4; a weak D match, TRBD1 (5 bases). Germline V gene lookup returns CDR1 SGHKS and CDR2 YYEKEE (reference sequence). The V gene lost 1 base and the J gene lost 7 bases, with 11 bases spanning the gap. CDR3 size: 14 residues. The CDR3 coding sequence is TGTGCCAGCAGCTTGCTTGGGGCAGTTGAAAAACTGTTTTTT. It codes for CASSLLGAVEKLFF.

The genes are TRBV6-1 and TRBJ1-1; D is undetermined. Trimming stripped 6 bases from V and 4 bases from J, with 15 bases between. The length of the CDR3 is 14 residues. Germline V lookup: CDR1 MNHNS, CDR2 SASEGT. The CDR3: CASRLAYQVTEAFF. The DNA for the CDR3 is TGTGCCAGCAGGCTCGCCTACCAAGTCACTGAAGCTTTCTTT.